The 28 T cell receptor beta chains below all came from one sample that was sequenced in a study of T cells after yellow fever vaccination. Each CDR3 protein is one row after TCRdb ran MiXCR on the 5' RACE reads. The sample lists under 150,000 distinct CDR3 sequences, roughly 8% occurring once. This specimen was CD4+ T cells sorted from PBMCs, taken 5 days after the yellow fever booster vaccination. The receptors originated from a man aged 30 to 45 who received the YFV17D yellow fever vaccine.

This clonotype occurred many times. The rearrangement links TRBV24-1 to TRBJ2-2; 7 bases agree with TRBD2. Germline CDR1 and CDR2: KGHDR and SFDVKD. This CDR3 is built from 13 residues. Trimming removed 6 bases from V and 4 bases from J; junction bases left unmatched: 1. The CDR3 sequence: CATSPGGTGELFF. The CDR3 DNA sequence: TGTGCCACCAGTCCGGGGGGCACCGGGGAGCTGTTTTTT.

This clonotype came up many times. The rearrangement links TRBV10-3 to TRBJ2-5, with a possible D match to TRBD1 (6 bases). The ends were cut back, 9 bases at V and 5 bases at J, with 16 bases in the middle. There are 13 residues in the CDR3. CDR1 ENHRY and CDR2 SYGVKD come from the germline V gene. Here the CDR3 reads CAISDSQVETQYF. In DNA form, the CDR3 reads TGTGCCATATCGGACAGCCAAGTGGAGACCCAGTACTTC.

This clonotype was recorded at least ten times. The gene calls are TRBV4-2 and TRBJ1-2; a possible D gene is TRBD1 (5 bases). Trimming pared 0 bases from V and 3 bases from J, leaving 14 bases between. This CDR3 is 16 amino acids long. Germline V gene lookup returns CDR1 LGHNA and CDR2 YNFKEQ. The CDR3 DNA follows: TGTGCCAGCAGCCAAGATAATGCCAGGGTCTACTATGGCTACACCTTC. This sequence encodes CASSQDNARVYYGYTF.

With regard to this clonotype: Since a much larger clone is just one base distant, this may be a read error. V is TRBV7-2 and J is TRBJ2-3; possibly TRBD2 for D (5 bases). V was shortened by 1 base and J by 2 bases, with 13 bases between the two germline ends. This CDR3 is built from 16 residues. Germline V gene data show CDR1 as SGHTA and CDR2 as FQGNSA. The chain's CDR3 is CASSLVSRRFTDTQYF. DNA for the CDR3: TGTGCCAGCAGCTTAGTCAGCCGGAGGTTCACAGATACGCAGTATTTT. Full variable domain (rest looked up from reference TRBV7-2 and TRBJ2-3): GAGVSQSPSNKVTEKGKDVELRCDPISGHTALYWYRQSLGQGLEFLIYFQGNSAPDKSGLPSDRFSAERTGGSVSTLTIQRTQQEDSAVYLCASSLVSRRFTDTQYFGPGTRLTVL.

Of note for this clonotype: Since a much larger clone is just one base distant, this may be a read error. The chain uses TRBV12-3 or TRBV12-4 and TRBJ2-1; weak D call: TRBD1 (5 bases). The CDR3 sequence is 14 residues long. V shed 3 bases and J shed 7 bases, with 13 bases lying between them. This CDR3 reads CASSFGTGNNEQFF. CDR3 coding DNA: TGTGCCAGCAGTTTTGGTACAGGTAATAATGAGCAGTTCTTC.

This clonotype was recorded at least ten times. The chain employs TRBV5-1 and TRBJ2-7, with D perhaps matching TRBD1 (5 bases). The CDR3 has 14 amino acids. Germline V gives CDR1 SGHRS, CDR2 YFSETQ. The germline V and J ends were trimmed by 1 base and 2 bases, with 10 bases remaining between them. The CDR3 protein is CASSLIGVTYEQYF. The CDR3 nucleotides are TGCGCCAGCAGCTTGATAGGGGTGACCTACGAGCAGTACTTC.

Many counts were recorded for this clonotype. The chain joins TRBV7-3 to TRBJ2-6; D gene uncertain. The CDR3 consists of 16 residues. The germline V gene has CDR1 SGHTA and CDR2 FQGTGA. The ends were cut back, 2 bases at V and 1 base at J, with 9 bases in the middle. The CDR3 DNA reads as TGTGCCAGCAGCTTAGGGCCAGGATCTGGGGCCAACGTCCTGACTTTC. It specifies CASSLGPGSGANVLTF. The full variable domain, with the rest looked up from reference TRBV7-3 and TRBJ2-6, is GAGVSQTPSNKVTEKGKYVELRCDPISGHTALYWYRQSLGQGPEFLIYFQGTGAADDSGLPNDRFFAVRPEGSVSTLKIQRTERGDSAVYLCASSLGPGSGANVLTFGAGSRLTVL.

This clonotype was counted a few times. The genes are TRBV5-1 and TRBJ1-4, with D maybe TRBD1 (5 bases). CDR3 size: 16 residues. V gave up 0 bases and J gave up 8 bases, with 17 bases separating them. Per germline, CDR1 SGHRS and CDR2 YFSETQ. CDR3: CASSLATGGVEEKLFF. For the CDR3, the DNA is TGCGCCAGCAGCTTGGCCACCGGGGGAGTGGAGGAAAAACTGTTTTTT.

This clonotype was seen at least ten times. The rearrangement links TRBV5-1 to TRBJ2-1, with D possibly matching TRBD1 (5 bases). Germline values: CDR1 SGHRS, CDR2 YFSETQ. V was clipped by 7 bases and J by 10 bases, with 18 bases between them. The CDR3 runs to 13 residues. The CDR3 DNA is TGCGCCAGCTCGTCGCCACCAGGGCACGAGCAGTTCTTC. Amino acid sequence: CASSSPPGHEQFF.

This clonotype was seen repeatedly, ten times or more. The chain has TRBV5-1 and TRBJ2-2, with D tentatively TRBD2 (6 bases). The germline V and J ends were trimmed by 1 base and 2 bases, with 15 bases remaining between them. The germline CDR1 and CDR2 sequences are SGHRS and YFSETQ. The CDR3 is made up of 17 amino acids. CDR3 sequence: CASSLFPGVGNTGELFF. CDR3 nucleotides: TGCGCCAGCAGCTTGTTTCCGGGAGTAGGTAACACCGGGGAGCTGTTTTTT.

This clonotype has only a few counts. The chain is built from TRBV14 and TRBJ2-1, with TRBD1 matching 7 bases. Germline values: CDR1 SGHDN, CDR2 FVKESK. The CDR3 consists of 14 residues. The ends lost 2 bases at V and 2 bases at J; junction bases unmatched: 0. The CDR3 DNA sequence: TGTGCCAGCAGCCAAACAGGGGCCTACAATGAGCAGTTCTTC. Protein sequence: CASSQTGAYNEQFF.

In this sample, this clonotype turned up many times. V usage is TRBV14 and J usage is TRBJ2-7, with 7 nucleotides matching TRBD1. Germline CDR1 is SGHDN and CDR2 is FVKESK. The CDR3 length is 14 residues. Trimming removed 3 bases from V and 3 bases from J; junction bases left unmatched: 5. The CDR3 region is CASSHDRVIYEQYF. In nucleotides, the CDR3 is TGTGCCAGCAGCCACGACAGGGTGATCTACGAGCAGTACTTC.

CDR3 nucleotide sequence: TGCGCCAGCGCCACGTCAGGGGGTGTAGGAGAGACCCAGTACTTC. Its translation is CASATSGGVGETQYF. The chain has TRBV5-1 and TRBJ2-5; TRBD1 aligns across 7 bases. The CDR3 sequence is 15 residues long. Germline assignment: CDR1 SGHRS and CDR2 YFSETQ. V was clipped by 7 bases and J by 4 bases; unmatched bases: 13. The full variable domain, rest sourced from reference TRBV5-1 and TRBJ2-5, is KAGVTQTPRYLIKTRGQQVTLSCSPISGHRSVSWYQQTPGQGLQFLFEYFSETQRNKGNFPGRFSGRQFSNSRSEMNVSTLELGDSALYLCASATSGGVGETQYFGPGTRLLVL.

This clonotype was detected ten times or more. The chain joins TRBV7-2 to TRBJ2-3, with TRBD2 identical over 8 bases. The CDR3 has 17 residues. Germline V gene lookup returns CDR1 SGHTA and CDR2 FQGNSA. J gave up 3 bases and V 9 bases, and 17 bases lay outside the gene matches. The CDR3 DNA reads as TGTGCCAGTTACGGGGGGGTCGTGGGCGCAATTACAGATACGCAGTATTTT. It yields the protein CASYGGVVGAITDTQYF. Full variable domain (rest looked up from reference TRBV7-2 and TRBJ2-3): GAGVSQSPSNKVTEKGKDVELRCDPISGHTALYWYRQSLGQGLEFLIYFQGNSAPDKSGLPSDRFSAERTGGSVSTLTIQRTQQEDSAVYLCASYGGVVGAITDTQYFGPGTRLTVL.

This clonotype has a count of ten or more. This sequence joins TRBV3-1 and TRBJ2-4; the D gene is possibly TRBD2 (5 bases). The germline V and J ends were trimmed by 6 bases and 10 bases, with 16 bases remaining between them. In germline, CDR1 is LGHDT, CDR2 YNNKEL (reference sequence). The CDR3 consists of 13 residues. The CDR3 coding sequence is TGTGCCAGCAGTCCAGACGGAGGCGTTATTCAGTACTTC. Amino acids: CASSPDGGVIQYF.

This clonotype has at least ten counts. The V gene is TRBV20-1, the J gene TRBJ1-2; TRBD1 might be the D (6 bases). The germline CDR1 and CDR2 sequences are DFQATT and SNEGSKA (reference sequence). The CDR3 extends over 13 amino acids. Trimming left V 2 bases short and J 5 bases short, with 12 bases between. In DNA form, the CDR3 reads TGCAGTGCTAGAAGTCCGGGGGCGTATGGCTACACCTTC. Protein sequence: CSARSPGAYGYTF.

The sample holds many counts of this clonotype. This chain connects TRBV6-1 to TRBJ2-7; D is possibly TRBD1 (6 bases). This CDR3 contains 11 residues. The V and J ends lost 6 bases and 5 bases respectively, with 8 bases between them. Germline V gives CDR1 MNHNS, CDR2 SASEGT. CDR3 residues: CASRGAHEQYF. The DNA of the CDR3 is TGTGCCAGCAGGGGGGCCCACGAGCAGTACTTC.

This chain uses TRBV5-4 with TRBJ2-7; 7 bases agree with TRBD1. The CDR3 loop spans 15 amino acids. V shed 2 bases, J shed 2 bases, and the junction held 7 bases outside the gene matches. In germline, CDR1 is SGHNT, CDR2 YYREEE (reference sequence). The CDR3 nucleotides are TGTGCCAGCAGCTTTACAGGGGCGAGCCCCTACGAGCAGTACTTC. It encodes CASSFTGASPYEQYF.

Only a few counts were recorded for this clonotype. This chain uses TRBV11-2 with TRBJ2-7; the match to TRBD1 covers 10 bases. Germline V gene data show CDR1 as SGHAT and CDR2 as FQNNGV. With V trimmed by 4 bases and J by 6 bases, 21 bases remained unmatched. The CDR3 covers 19 residues. This CDR3 reads CASSSRPGPTTGQGREQYF. The CDR3, as DNA: TGTGCCAGCAGCTCGAGACCCGGACCCACTACGGGACAGGGGCGCGAGCAGTACTTC.

Many counts were recorded for this clonotype. The chain has TRBV6-5 and TRBJ2-1; possible D gene TRBD2, 6 bases. V lost 4 bases, J lost 8 bases, and 15 bases lay in between. Germline V CDR1 and CDR2: MNHEY, SVGAGI. This CDR3 has 14 residues. In DNA, the CDR3 is TGTGCCAGCAGTTCGGGACTTTCGGTCCATGAGCAGTTCTTC. Translation gives CASSSGLSVHEQFF.

This clonotype was seen at least ten times. The V and J genes are TRBV29-1 and TRBJ1-1; D uncertain. This CDR3 comprises 12 residues. Trimming took off 6 bases at V and 1 base at J, with 9 bases between the two ends. In germline, CDR1 is SQVTM, CDR2 ANQGSEA. The CDR3 loop reads CSVAWQNTEAFF. The CDR3 DNA reads TGCAGCGTCGCGTGGCAGAACACTGAAGCTTTCTTT.

This clonotype has just a few counts. V and J are TRBV18 and TRBJ2-3; the D gene is possibly TRBD2 (5 bases). The V and J ends lost 6 bases and 2 bases respectively, with 18 bases between them. The germline V gene encodes CDR1 KGHSH and CDR2 LQKENI. The CDR3 has 16 residues. The CDR3 sequence: CASSLSVNPSTDTQYF. CDR3 nucleotide sequence: TGTGCCAGCTCCCTTAGCGTCAACCCCTCCACAGATACGCAGTATTTT.

This clonotype was observed many times. J is TRBJ2-4 and V is TRBV7-2; 11 bases map to TRBD2. V lost 3 bases, J lost 7 bases, and 8 bases stayed unmatched. Per the germline V gene, CDR1 is SGHTA and CDR2 is FQGNSA. The CDR3 loop spans 16 amino acids. The CDR3 nucleotides are TGTGCCAGCAGCTTTAGCGGGAGGGCCGGGCGGAACATTCAGTACTTC. It specifies CASSFSGRAGRNIQYF. Drawing the rest from reference TRBV7-2 and TRBJ2-4, the complete variable domain is GAGVSQSPSNKVTEKGKDVELRCDPISGHTALYWYRQSLGQGLEFLIYFQGNSAPDKSGLPSDRFSAERTGGSVSTLTIQRTQQEDSAVYLCASSFSGRAGRNIQYFGAGTRLSVL.

This clonotype was picked up many times. The chain employs TRBV7-9 and TRBJ2-7; 7 nucleotides line up with TRBD1. J lost 8 bases, V lost 7 bases, and 8 bases had no gene match. From germline, CDR1 is SEHNR and CDR2 FQNEAQ (reference sequence). The CDR3 spans 12 residues. The CDR3 DNA sequence: TGTGCCAGCAAAAGGGAACAGGGGAAGCAGTACTTC. Protein sequence: CASKREQGKQYF.

Ten or more counts support this clonotype. The chain combines TRBV20-1 with TRBJ2-1, with D perhaps TRBD2 (6 bases). This CDR3 spans 14 amino acids. In germline, CDR1 is DFQATT, CDR2 SNEGSKA (reference sequence). The V gene lost 0 bases and the J gene lost 5 bases, with 11 bases spanning the gap. This chain's CDR3 is CSARDLGLNNEQFF. CDR3 nucleotide sequence: TGCAGTGCTAGAGATTTGGGACTTAACAATGAGCAGTTCTTC.

This clonotype was detected many times. The genes are TRBV29-1 and TRBJ2-7; the match to TRBD1 covers 9 bases. The CDR3 spans 13 residues. The germline CDR1 and CDR2 sequences are SQVTM and ANQGSEA. V gave up 7 bases and J gave up 2 bases; unmatched junction bases: 6. The CDR3 protein is CSALQGATYEQYF. CDR3 DNA sequence: TGCAGCGCTTTACAGGGGGCGACCTACGAGCAGTACTTC.

This clonotype was recorded at least ten times. V and J are TRBV27 and TRBJ2-2; TRBD1 might be the D (6 bases). Trimming took off 3 bases at V and 1 base at J, with 12 bases between the two ends. Germline V gene data show CDR1 as MNHEY and CDR2 as SMNVEV (reference sequence). The CDR3 runs to 16 residues. The CDR3 reads CASSFRGRGNTGELFF. The CDR3 nucleotides are TGTGCCAGCAGTTTTAGGGGGAGAGGGAACACCGGGGAGCTGTTTTTT.

This clonotype was detected ten times or more. The chain has TRBV4-2 and TRBJ2-1; a weak D match, TRBD2 (5 bases). Germline lookup yields CDR1 LGHNA and CDR2 YNFKEQ. The length of the CDR3 is 16 residues. V was cut by 0 bases and J by 2 bases, with 11 bases left in between. The CDR3 DNA follows: TGTGCCAGCAGCCAAGATTTGGTAGCGCCCTACAATGAGCAGTTCTTC. Protein sequence: CASSQDLVAPYNEQFF.